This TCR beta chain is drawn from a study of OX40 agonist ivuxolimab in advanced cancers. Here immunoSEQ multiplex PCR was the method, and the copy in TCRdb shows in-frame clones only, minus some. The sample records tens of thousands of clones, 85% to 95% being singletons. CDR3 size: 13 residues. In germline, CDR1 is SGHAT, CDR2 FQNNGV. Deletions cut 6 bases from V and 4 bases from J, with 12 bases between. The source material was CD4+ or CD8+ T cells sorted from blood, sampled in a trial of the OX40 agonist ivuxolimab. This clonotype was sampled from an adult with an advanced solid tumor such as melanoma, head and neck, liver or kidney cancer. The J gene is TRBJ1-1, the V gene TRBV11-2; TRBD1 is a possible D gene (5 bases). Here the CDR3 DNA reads TGTGCCAGCAGGCGCGGGGGGGGCACTGAAGCTTTCTTT. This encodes CASRRGGGTEAFF.